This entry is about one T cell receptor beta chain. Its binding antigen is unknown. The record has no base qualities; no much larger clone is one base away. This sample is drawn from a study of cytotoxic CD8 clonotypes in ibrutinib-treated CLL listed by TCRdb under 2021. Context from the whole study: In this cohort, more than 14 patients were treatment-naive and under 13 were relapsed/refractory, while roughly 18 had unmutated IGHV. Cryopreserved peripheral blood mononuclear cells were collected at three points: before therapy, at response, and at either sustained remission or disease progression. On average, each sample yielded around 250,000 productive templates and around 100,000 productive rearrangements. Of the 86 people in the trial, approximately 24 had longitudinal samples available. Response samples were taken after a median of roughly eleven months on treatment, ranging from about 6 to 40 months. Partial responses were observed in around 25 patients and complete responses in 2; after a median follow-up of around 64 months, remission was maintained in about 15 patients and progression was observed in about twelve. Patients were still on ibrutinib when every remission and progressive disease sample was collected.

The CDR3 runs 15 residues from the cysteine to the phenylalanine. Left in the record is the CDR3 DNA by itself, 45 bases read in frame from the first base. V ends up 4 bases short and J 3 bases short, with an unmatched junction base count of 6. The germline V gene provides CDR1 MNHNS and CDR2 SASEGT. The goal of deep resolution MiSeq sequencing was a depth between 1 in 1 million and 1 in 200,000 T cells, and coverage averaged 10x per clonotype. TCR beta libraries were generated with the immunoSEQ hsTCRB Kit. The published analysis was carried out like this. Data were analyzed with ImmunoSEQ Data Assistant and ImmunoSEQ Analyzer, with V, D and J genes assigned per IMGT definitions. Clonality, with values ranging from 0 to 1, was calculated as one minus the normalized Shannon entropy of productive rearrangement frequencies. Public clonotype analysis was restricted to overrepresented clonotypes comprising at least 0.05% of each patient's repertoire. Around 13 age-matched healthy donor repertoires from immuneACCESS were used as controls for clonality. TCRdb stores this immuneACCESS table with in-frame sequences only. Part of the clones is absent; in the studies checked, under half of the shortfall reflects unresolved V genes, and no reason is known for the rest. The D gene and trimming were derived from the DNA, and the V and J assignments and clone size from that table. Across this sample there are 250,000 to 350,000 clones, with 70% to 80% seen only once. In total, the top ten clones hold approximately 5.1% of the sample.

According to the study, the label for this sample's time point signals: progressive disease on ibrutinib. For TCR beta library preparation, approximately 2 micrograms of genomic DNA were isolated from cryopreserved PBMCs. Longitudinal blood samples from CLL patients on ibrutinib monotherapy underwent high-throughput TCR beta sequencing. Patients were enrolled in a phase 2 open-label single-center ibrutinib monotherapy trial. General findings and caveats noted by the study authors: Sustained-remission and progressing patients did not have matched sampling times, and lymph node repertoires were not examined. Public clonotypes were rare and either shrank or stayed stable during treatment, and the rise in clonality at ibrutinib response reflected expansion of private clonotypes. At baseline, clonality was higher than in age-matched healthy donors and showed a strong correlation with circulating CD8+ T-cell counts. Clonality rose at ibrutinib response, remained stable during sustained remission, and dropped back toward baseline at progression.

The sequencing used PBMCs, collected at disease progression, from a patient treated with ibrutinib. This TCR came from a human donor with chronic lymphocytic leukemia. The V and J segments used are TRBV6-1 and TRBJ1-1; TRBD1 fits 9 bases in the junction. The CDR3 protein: CASSGGQGFDTEAFF. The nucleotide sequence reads TGTGCCAGCAGTGGGGGACAGGGCTTTGACACTGAAGCTTTCTTT.